Following are 21 T cell receptor beta chains from one sample sequenced in a study of blood T cell repertoires in COVID-19. Profiling relied on immunoSEQ multiplex PCR, and the TCRdb table lists in-frame clones only, not all of them. There are 170,000 or so clones in the sample; approximately 90% occur only once, and under 2% lies in the top ten. Sequencing was carried out using peripheral blood. Receptors were obtained from a man between 18 and 29 years old who had recovered from COVID-19.

This clone was picked up one time. This chain uses TRBV5-1 with TRBJ2-1; the match to TRBD2 covers 14 bases. There are 16 residues in the CDR3. Per germline, CDR1 SGHRS and CDR2 YFSETQ. Germline trimming cut 4 bases from V and 8 bases from J; bases unmatched to any gene: 8. CDR3 in DNA: TGCGCCAGCAGCCCAGGGACTAGCGGGAGAGTAGATGAGCAGTTCTTC. It encodes CASSPGTSGRVDEQFF. Variable domain in full (rest from reference TRBV5-1 and TRBJ2-1): KAGVTQTPRYLIKTRGQQVTLSCSPISGHRSVSWYQQTPGQGLQFLFEYFSETQRNKGNFPGRFSGRQFSNSRSEMNVSTLELGDSALYLCASSPGTSGRVDEQFFGPGTRLTVL.

V gene TRBV7-2 combines with J gene TRBJ2-1; 8 bases line up with TRBD2. V lost 3 bases and J lost 0; bases outside the gene matches: 4. The CDR3 is 16 residues long. Germline lookup yields CDR1 SGHTA and CDR2 FQGNSA. CDR3 amino acids: CASSFPSGSSYNEQFF. CDR3 bases: TGTGCCAGCAGCTTTCCAAGCGGGAGCTCCTACAATGAGCAGTTCTTC.

The chain carries TRBV9 and TRBJ2-2; 7 nucleotides agree with TRBD2. CDR1 and CDR2 (germline): SGDLS, YYNGEE. V gave up 0 bases and J gave up 0 bases; unmatched junction bases: 5. The CDR3 consists of 17 residues. This CDR3 is CASSVAGGLANTGELFF. For the CDR3, the DNA is TGTGCCAGCAGCGTAGCTGGAGGACTAGCGAACACCGGGGAGCTGTTTTTT. The full variable domain, its missing parts supplied by reference TRBV9 and TRBJ2-2, is DSGVTQTPKHLITATGQRVTLRCSPRSGDLSVYWYQQSLDQGLQFLIQYYNGEERAKGNILERFSAQQFPDLHSELNLSSLELGDSALYFCASSVAGGLANTGELFFGEGSRLTVL.

CDR3 loop: CASSPSIRDRLYNEQFF. The CDR3 nucleotides read TGTGCCAGCTCACCATCCATTAGGGACAGACTTTACAATGAGCAGTTCTTC. This rearrangement joins TRBV18 to TRBJ2-1, with 7 bases identical to TRBD1. Germline lookup yields CDR1 KGHSH and CDR2 LQKENI. The ends lost 2 bases at V and 4 bases at J; junction bases unmatched: 11. The CDR3 has 17 amino acids.

The V call is TRBV7-9, the J call TRBJ2-7; 8 bases line up with TRBD1. V was pared by 8 bases and J by 7 bases, with 13 bases of the junction left unmatched. Germline V CDR1 and CDR2: SEHNR, FQNEAQ (reference sequence). The CDR3 spans 14 residues. CDR3 region: CASSPGAGGEEQYF. The CDR3 DNA reads TGTGCCAGCTCCCCTGGGGCAGGGGGCGAAGAGCAGTACTTC.

The V call is TRBV7-9, the J call TRBJ1-4; the D gene is possibly TRBD1 (5 bases). This CDR3 has 15 amino acids. The germline V and J ends were trimmed by 2 bases and 3 bases, with 10 bases remaining between them. In germline, CDR1 is SEHNR, CDR2 FQNEAQ (reference sequence). The CDR3 DNA is TGTGCCAGCAGCTTAATGGCAGGGTCTAATGAAAAACTGTTTTTT. This sequence encodes CASSLMAGSNEKLFF.

J is TRBJ2-1 and V is TRBV7-2; 7 bases map to TRBD2. Trimming took 9 bases from V and 2 from J; bases not matched to a gene: 13. CDR1 SGHTA and CDR2 FQGNSA come from the germline V gene. The CDR3 extends over 16 amino acids. For the CDR3, the DNA is TGTGCCAGTAACCCCGGGGGGATTTACACCTACAATGAGCAGTTCTTC. This encodes CASNPGGIYTYNEQFF.

This chain joins TRBV5-1 and TRBJ2-6; D is undetermined. Per germline, CDR1 SGHRS and CDR2 YFSETQ. This CDR3 has 15 residues. V lost 0 bases, J lost 2 bases, and 6 bases lay in between. Here the CDR3 reads CASSLDPAGANVLTF. In nucleotides, the CDR3 is TGCGCCAGCAGCTTGGATCCAGCTGGGGCCAACGTCCTGACTTTC. The complete variable domain, with remaining parts taken from reference TRBV5-1 and TRBJ2-6, reads KAGVTQTPRYLIKTRGQQVTLSCSPISGHRSVSWYQQTPGQGLQFLFEYFSETQRNKGNFPGRFSGRQFSNSRSEMNVSTLELGDSALYLCASSLDPAGANVLTFGAGSRLTVL.

The chain is built from TRBV4-1 and TRBJ2-7, with TRBD1 matching over 7 bases. The CDR3 covers 21 residues. In germline, CDR1 is MGHRA, CDR2 YSYEKL. V was clipped by 4 bases and J by 0 bases; unmatched bases: 24. CDR3 protein: CASSPWAGVGQGKGASYEQYF. The CDR3 DNA sequence: TGCGCCAGCAGCCCCTGGGCTGGGGTGGGGCAGGGGAAGGGGGCCTCCTACGAGCAGTACTTC.

In its sample, this clone was seen a few times. The chain uses TRBV19 and TRBJ2-1; 9 bases match TRBD2. The length of the CDR3 is 13 residues. V dropped 5 bases and J dropped 8; count of bases not matched to a gene: 4. Germline CDR1 LNHDA, CDR2 SQIVND (reference sequence). The CDR3 nucleotides are TGTGCCAGTAGTCAGGGACTAGCCCATGAGCAGTTCTTC. This gives the protein CASSQGLAHEQFF. The variable domain in full, with the rest retrieved from reference TRBV19 and TRBJ2-1, is DGGITQSPKYLFRKEGQNVTLSCEQNLNHDAMYWYRQDPGQGLRLIYYSQIVNDFQKGDIAEGYSVSREKKESFPLTVTSAQKNPTAFYLCASSQGLAHEQFFGPGTRLTVL.

This chain joins TRBV2 and TRBJ1-5; D is perhaps TRBD1 (6 bases). The CDR3 has 16 amino acids. Per the germline V gene, CDR1 is SNHLY and CDR2 is FYNNEI. V gave up 0 bases and J gave up 6 bases, with 15 bases separating them. CDR3 amino acids: CASSEASLGGAQPQHF. CDR3 sequence (DNA): TGTGCCAGCAGTGAAGCGTCTTTGGGGGGGGCTCAGCCCCAGCATTTT.

Points on this clone: One end of the junction fails to match germline, which may point to a read error. CDR3 loop: CASKRGGVEGKNEDF. DNA of the CDR3: TGTGCCAGCAAAAGAGGGGGGGTAGAAGGGAAGAACGAGGACTTC. The V gene is TRBV6-5, the J gene TRBJ2-5; perhaps TRBD2 as D (7 bases). This CDR3 contains 15 residues. In germline, CDR1 is MNHEY, CDR2 SVGAGI.

The V gene is TRBV25-1, the J gene TRBJ2-7; 8 nucleotides match TRBD1. This CDR3 has 16 residues. V trimming: 7 bases; J trimming: 2 bases; junction bases outside the gene matches: 13. Germline V lookup: CDR1 MGHDK, CDR2 SYGVNS. Here the CDR3 DNA reads TGTGCCAGCACCCCAGGGGTCGGACAGGGACCCTACGAGCAGTACTTC. Translated: CASTPGVGQGPYEQYF.

The gene calls are TRBV19 and TRBJ2-5; D is possibly TRBD1 (6 bases). The V gene lost 3 bases and the J gene lost 5 bases, with 10 bases spanning the gap. Germline V gives CDR1 LNHDA, CDR2 SQIVND (reference sequence). The CDR3 runs to 13 residues. The DNA for the CDR3 is TGTGCCAGTAGTATGACAGGAGTGGAGACCCAGTACTTC. It encodes CASSMTGVETQYF. Full variable domain (outside the CDR3, taken from reference TRBV19 and TRBJ2-5): DGGITQSPKYLFRKEGQNVTLSCEQNLNHDAMYWYRQDPGQGLRLIYYSQIVNDFQKGDIAEGYSVSREKKESFPLTVTSAQKNPTAFYLCASSMTGVETQYFGPGTRLLVL.

The V and J genes are TRBV28 and TRBJ2-5; D perhaps matches TRBD2 (6 bases). The CDR3 sequence is 13 residues long. Germline CDR1 and CDR2: MDHEN and SYDVKM. V shed 3 bases and J shed 9 bases, with 14 bases lying between them. For the CDR3, the DNA is TGTGCCAGCAGTTTCTCGGACCGGAGGGCCCAGTACTTC. It yields the protein CASSFSDRRAQYF. The full variable domain, completed using reference TRBV28 and TRBJ2-5, is DVKVTQSSRYLVKRTGEKVFLECVQDMDHENMFWYRQDPGLGLRLIYFSYDVKMKEKGDIPEGYSVSREKKERFSLILESASTNQTSMYLCASSFSDRRAQYFGPGTRLLVL.

This rearrangement joins TRBV10-3 to TRBJ2-3; 10 bases align to TRBD1. The CDR3 is made up of 15 amino acids. Germline CDR1 is ENHRY and CDR2 is SYGVKD. V shed 6 bases and J 1 base; nucleotides not matched to a gene: 4. This CDR3 reads CAISLGTGGTDTQYF. In DNA form, the CDR3 reads TGTGCCATCAGCCTGGGGACAGGGGGCACAGATACGCAGTATTTT.

The rearrangement links TRBV19 to TRBJ2-7; D remains unclear. The germline V and J ends were trimmed by 1 base and 8 bases, with 18 bases remaining between them. Germline assignment: CDR1 LNHDA and CDR2 SQIVND (reference sequence). The CDR3 contains 15 residues. The CDR3 DNA sequence: TGTGCCAGTAGTATAGGGAGCGACCTCCCCTGGAAGCAGTACTTC. This sequence encodes CASSIGSDLPWKQYF.

V and J are TRBV20-1 and TRBJ2-1, with 9 bases matching TRBD2. Trimming at V came to 7 bases and at J to 12 bases, leaving 7 bases not matched to a gene. CDR3 length: 11 amino acids. Germline CDR1 is DFQATT and CDR2 is SNEGSKA (reference sequence). The CDR3 sequence: CSVAREGRQFF. The CDR3 DNA reads as TGCAGTGTGGCGCGGGAGGGCCGGCAGTTCTTC.

This rearrangement joins TRBV25-1 to TRBJ1-5; perhaps TRBD1 as D (5 bases). Trimming left V 1 base short and J 9 bases short, with 10 bases between. The CDR3 sequence is 13 residues long. Germline values: CDR1 MGHDK, CDR2 SYGVNS. CDR3 residues: CASSEWGGRPQHF. CDR3 in DNA: TGTGCCAGCAGTGAATGGGGGGGTAGGCCCCAGCATTTT.

CDR3 in amino acids: CASSLAAGSGYGYTF. DNA of the CDR3: TGTGCCAGCAGCTTAGCAGCAGGGTCGGGCTATGGCTACACCTTC. The chain uses TRBV7-9 and TRBJ1-2; a weak D match, TRBD1 (5 bases). From germline, CDR1 is SEHNR and CDR2 FQNEAQ (reference sequence). This CDR3 has 15 amino acids. The V gene lost 0 bases and the J gene lost 4 bases, with 12 bases spanning the gap.

V is TRBV6-2 or TRBV6-3 and J is TRBJ1-2; D is uncertain. V was trimmed by 2 bases and J by 7 bases, leaving 8 bases between them. Germline CDR1 is MNHEY and CDR2 is SVGEGT. The CDR3 has 12 amino acids. CDR3 loop: CASSYGGSGYTF. The CDR3 region has the DNA TGTGCCAGCAGTTACGGTGGCAGTGGCTACACCTTC.